This TCR beta chain was identified in a study of siplizumab effects on memory and regulatory T cells. CDR1 MNHNS and CDR2 SASEGT come from the germline V gene. Deletions cut 6 bases from V and 0 bases from J, with 8 bases between. The CDR3 contains 13 residues. Each sample yielded approximately 9 x 10^4 assayed TCR templates. Measured with immunoSEQ multiplex PCR; TCRdb has only the in-frame clones, and not every one. Found here are around 100,000 clones, approximately 92% of them singletons; the top ten hold about 0.15%. The chain links TRBV6-1 to TRBJ1-1; D is ambiguous. The receptor was isolated from a human donor in good health. Specimen: CD4+ T cells sorted from blood. CDR3 region: CASRTLMNTEAFF. CDR3 sequence (DNA): TGTGCCAGCAGGACTTTAATGAACACTGAAGCTTTCTTT.